This TCR beta chain appears in the sequencing data of a study of blood T cell repertoires in COVID-19. On the study more broadly: Specimens from acute and convalescent COVID-19 originated in the United States, Italy and Spain. The analysed material was cDNA or gDNA that came from T cells, B-cell-depleted T cells, or PBMCs.

Participants were aged about 18 to 95 years, lived in 25 or so US areas, and enrolled virtually. In the original analysis: Nucleated cell counts were estimated from reference gene primer amplification. Generated by immunoSEQ multiplex PCR, the TCRdb table keeps only in-frame clones and is missing some. V, J and clone size were drawn from that table, and D and trimming were deduced from the DNA. Among roughly 220,000 clones listed, around 90% were seen once. This CDR3 contains 13 residues. Germline V gene data show CDR1 as LNHDA and CDR2 as SQIVND (reference sequence). The germline V and J ends were trimmed by 6 bases and 8 bases, with 13 bases remaining between them.

The origin of this receptor is a woman in her 50s with acute COVID-19. The genes are TRBV19 and TRBJ1-4; tentative D call: TRBD1 (5 bases). Sequenced material: PBMCs or T cells enriched from blood (not recorded which). The CDR3 DNA reads as TGTGCCAGTAGCGGCGGGACTAGGGAAAAACTGTTTTTT. Its protein product is CASSGGTREKLFF.